The rows below give T cell receptor beta chains drawn from one sample of a study of control samples from healthy donors and cancer patients. The assay was immunoSEQ multiplex PCR, and TCRdb's table has in-frame clones only and misses some. Among 150,000 to 200,000 clones listed, 90% to 95% were seen once. The specimen sequenced was blood. All receptors derive from a man between 25 and 39 years old in good health. The CDR3 runs from the conserved cysteine through the conserved F or W. Fields, in order: V gene, clone size, J gene, D gene, CDR3 DNA, CDR3 protein. D genes are given only for firm matches. Only part of the rows carry a size: once, few, many, or a class if the clone is expanded.

v_gene: TRBV18; abundance: NA; j_gene: TRBJ1-4; d_gene: NA; CDR3nt: TGTGCCAGCTCACCACCGGATCGGAGACAACTGTTTTTT; CDR3aa: CASSPPDRRQLFF
v_gene: TRBV5-1; abundance: NA; j_gene: TRBJ2-2; d_gene: NA; CDR3nt: TGCGCCAGCAGCTTGCGGCTAGCTGACACCGGGGAGCTGTTTTTT; CDR3aa: CASSLRLADTGELFF
v_gene: TRBV5-1; abundance: NA; j_gene: TRBJ1-1; d_gene: TRBD1; CDR3nt: TGCGCCAGCAGCATAGGGGGCTCTATCGCTGAAGCTTTCTTT; CDR3aa: CASSIGGSIAEAFF
v_gene: TRBV11-2; abundance: NA; j_gene: TRBJ1-5; d_gene: TRBD1; CDR3nt: TGTGCCATCCCGAGGACAGGGGGCAATGAGATCAATCAGCCCCAGCATTTT; CDR3aa: CAIPRTGGNEINQPQHF
v_gene: TRBV5-1; abundance: NA; j_gene: TRBJ1-2; d_gene: TRBD1; CDR3nt: TGCGCCAGCAGCCTACGGACAGGCTATGGCTACACCTTC; CDR3aa: CASSLRTGYGYTF
v_gene: TRBV7-2; abundance: NA; j_gene: TRBJ2-5; d_gene: NA; CDR3nt: TGTGCCAGCAGCTTGAGACCGGACCGCCAGTCAGGGACCCAGTACTTC; CDR3aa: CASSLRPDRQSGTQYF
v_gene: TRBV30; abundance: NA; j_gene: TRBJ2-1; d_gene: TRBD2; CDR3nt: TGTGCCTGGAGCCCCCTCCTAGCGGGAGTATACAATGAGCAGTTCTTC; CDR3aa: CAWSPLLAGVYNEQFF
v_gene: TRBV2; abundance: NA; j_gene: TRBJ2-5; d_gene: NA; CDR3nt: TGTGCCAGTACGACAGAGGGCGCTCCGGCTGAGACCCAGTACTTC; CDR3aa: CASTTEGAPAETQYF
v_gene: TRBV2; abundance: NA; j_gene: TRBJ1-3; d_gene: NA; CDR3nt: TGTGCCAGCAGCGCTGGAAACACCATATATTTT; CDR3aa: CASSAGNTIYF
v_gene: TRBV30; abundance: NA; j_gene: TRBJ1-2; d_gene: NA; CDR3nt: TGTGCCTGGAGTACATCAGGGTATGGCTACACCTTC; CDR3aa: CAWSTSGYGYTF
v_gene: TRBV14; abundance: NA; j_gene: TRBJ2-3; d_gene: TRBD2; CDR3nt: TGTGCCAGCAGCCAAGAGCTAGCGGGGAGCACAGATACGCAGTATTTT; CDR3aa: CASSQELAGSTDTQYF
v_gene: TRBV21-1; abundance: NA; j_gene: TRBJ1-5; d_gene: NA; CDR3nt: TGTGCCAGCCTCGGACAGAATAGCAATCAGCCCCAGCATTTT; CDR3aa: CASLGQNSNQPQHF
v_gene: TRBV15; abundance: NA; j_gene: TRBJ2-7; d_gene: NA; CDR3nt: TGTGCCACCAGCGGCAGAGGCGACCTAGCGAGTTACGAGCAGTACTTC; CDR3aa: CATSGRGDLASYEQYF
v_gene: TRBV19; abundance: NA; j_gene: TRBJ1-6; d_gene: NA; CDR3nt: TGTGCCAGTAGTATGGGTCGCCCCGCCCGGCCCCTCCACTTT; CDR3aa: CASSMGRPARPLHF
v_gene: TRBV27; abundance: NA; j_gene: TRBJ2-1; d_gene: TRBD2; CDR3nt: TGTGCCAGCAGTTCAGGGACTAGCGTGTTTGAGCAGTTCTTC; CDR3aa: CASSSGTSVFEQFF
v_gene: TRBV4-1; abundance: NA; j_gene: TRBJ2-5; d_gene: NA; CDR3nt: TGCGCCAGCAGTCATGGTATCCGGCGGGACACCCAAGAGACCCAGTACTTC; CDR3aa: CASSHGIRRDTQETQYF
v_gene: TRBV25-1; abundance: once; j_gene: TRBJ1-5; d_gene: NA; CDR3nt: TGTGCCAGCAGTTCCCTGGACCATAGCAATCAGCCCCAGCATTTT; CDR3aa: CASSSLDHSNQPQHF
v_gene: TRBV5-5; abundance: NA; j_gene: TRBJ2-7; d_gene: NA; CDR3nt: TGTGCCAGCAGCTTGGGGGTTTCCTACGAGCAGTACTTC; CDR3aa: CASSLGVSYEQYF
v_gene: TRBV11-3; abundance: NA; j_gene: TRBJ2-1; d_gene: TRBD1; CDR3nt: TGTGCCAGCAGCTTCGGGACAGGGTACAATGAGCAGTTCTTC; CDR3aa: CASSFGTGYNEQFF
v_gene: TRBV28; abundance: NA; j_gene: TRBJ2-3; d_gene: NA; CDR3nt: TGTGCCAGCAGTTTAGGGGCACAGGTTCCCACAGATACGCAGTATTTT; CDR3aa: CASSLGAQVPTDTQYF
v_gene: TRBV30; abundance: NA; j_gene: TRBJ1-4; d_gene: NA; CDR3nt: TGTGCCTGGAGTCCCGGGACCGCACTGTTTTTT; CDR3aa: CAWSPGTALFF
v_gene: TRBV6-6; abundance: NA; j_gene: TRBJ2-5; d_gene: NA; CDR3nt: TGTGCCAGCAGTTTTAATCAGGAGACCCAGTACTTC; CDR3aa: CASSFNQETQYF
v_gene: TRBV5-8; abundance: NA; j_gene: TRBJ1-1; d_gene: NA; CDR3nt: TGTGCCAGCAGCTTTCTAGGGATAAACACTGAAGCTTTCTTT; CDR3aa: CASSFLGINTEAFF
v_gene: TRBV6-5; abundance: NA; j_gene: TRBJ2-7; d_gene: TRBD1; CDR3nt: TGTGCCAGCAGTCTCGGACAGGGAGTGTACGAGCAGTACTTC; CDR3aa: CASSLGQGVYEQYF
v_gene: TRBV12-3/TRBV12-4; abundance: NA; j_gene: TRBJ2-1; d_gene: TRBD2; CDR3nt: TGTGCCAGCAGCCAAGGGACTAGCAATGAGCAGTTCTTC; CDR3aa: CASSQGTSNEQFF
v_gene: TRBV7-8; abundance: once; j_gene: TRBJ1-2; d_gene: NA; CDR3nt: TGTGCCGGCAGCTTAGTAGAACAGAGTTATGGCTACACCTTC; CDR3aa: CAGSLVEQSYGYTF
v_gene: TRBV11-3; abundance: NA; j_gene: TRBJ1-5; d_gene: TRBD1; CDR3nt: TGTGCCAGCAGTCAAGCGACAGGGAACGGCGGGGGTAGCAATCAGCCCCAGCATTTT; CDR3aa: CASSQATGNGGGSNQPQHF
v_gene: TRBV7-9; abundance: NA; j_gene: TRBJ2-2; d_gene: NA; CDR3nt: TGTGCCAGCAGCGATTCTGACAGGCAATCCACCGGGGAGCTGTTTTTT; CDR3aa: CASSDSDRQSTGELFF
v_gene: TRBV15; abundance: NA; j_gene: TRBJ2-1; d_gene: NA; CDR3nt: TGTGCCACCAGCAGAGGCTTTGGGGGCGGGGACAATGAGCAGTTCTTC; CDR3aa: CATSRGFGGGDNEQFF
v_gene: TRBV28; abundance: NA; j_gene: TRBJ1-3; d_gene: NA; CDR3nt: TGTGCCAGCAGGCTGGCCAGTATTGGAAACACCATATATTTT; CDR3aa: CASRLASIGNTIYF
v_gene: TRBV4-3; abundance: NA; j_gene: TRBJ2-6; d_gene: NA; CDR3nt: TGCGCCAGCAGCCAAGAAGGGGCTGGGGCCAACGTCCTGACTTTC; CDR3aa: CASSQEGAGANVLTF
v_gene: TRBV5-6; abundance: NA; j_gene: TRBJ2-3; d_gene: NA; CDR3nt: TGTGCCAGCAGCTTGCCAGGGGGGCTTGGGGATACGCAGTATTTT; CDR3aa: CASSLPGGLGDTQYF
v_gene: TRBV3-1/TRBV3-2; abundance: NA; j_gene: TRBJ2-7; d_gene: NA; CDR3nt: TGTGCCAGCAGCCAGGGGGGCTACGAGCAGTACTTC; CDR3aa: CASSQGGYEQYF
v_gene: TRBV6-6; abundance: NA; j_gene: TRBJ2-6; d_gene: TRBD1; CDR3nt: TGTGCCAGCGGTCCCGGGACAGGGTACTCTGGGGCCAACGTCCTGACTTTC; CDR3aa: CASGPGTGYSGANVLTF
v_gene: TRBV6-5; abundance: NA; j_gene: TRBJ1-4; d_gene: NA; CDR3nt: TGTGCCAGCAGTTTCCACCTCCCAACTAATGAAAAACTGTTTTTT; CDR3aa: CASSFHLPTNEKLFF
v_gene: TRBV3-1/TRBV3-2; abundance: NA; j_gene: TRBJ2-5; d_gene: TRBD2; CDR3nt: TGTGCCAGCAGCCACCGGGGGGGAACTCCAGAGACCCAGTACTTC; CDR3aa: CASSHRGGTPETQYF
v_gene: TRBV7-2; abundance: NA; j_gene: TRBJ1-5; d_gene: NA; CDR3nt: TGTGCCAGCAGCTTAGGGGCGGGGGTAGGTCAGCCCCAGCATTTT; CDR3aa: CASSLGAGVGQPQHF
v_gene: TRBV9; abundance: NA; j_gene: TRBJ1-2; d_gene: NA; CDR3nt: TGTGCCAGCAGCGTTACACCCTTCGGGGGCTACACCTTC; CDR3aa: CASSVTPFGGYTF